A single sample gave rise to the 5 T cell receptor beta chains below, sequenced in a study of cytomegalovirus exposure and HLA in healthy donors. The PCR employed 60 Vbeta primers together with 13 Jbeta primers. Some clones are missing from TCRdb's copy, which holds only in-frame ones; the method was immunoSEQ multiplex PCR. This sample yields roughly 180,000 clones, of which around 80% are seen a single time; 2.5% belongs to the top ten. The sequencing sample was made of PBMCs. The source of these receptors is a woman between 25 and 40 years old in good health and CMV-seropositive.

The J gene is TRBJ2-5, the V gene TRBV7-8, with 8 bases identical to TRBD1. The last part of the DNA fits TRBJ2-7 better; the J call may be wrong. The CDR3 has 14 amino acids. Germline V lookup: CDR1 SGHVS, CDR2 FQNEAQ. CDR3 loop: CASSSWTGRYEQYF. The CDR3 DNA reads TGTGCCAGCAGCTCTTGGACAGGGAGGTACGAGCAGTACTTC.

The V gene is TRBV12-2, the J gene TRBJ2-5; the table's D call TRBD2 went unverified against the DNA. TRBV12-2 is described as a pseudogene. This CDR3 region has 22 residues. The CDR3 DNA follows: TGTGCAAGTCGCTTACCAGATCGGACGGGGGGGCCCTTTTGTGAGGGGCAAGAGACCCAGTACTTC. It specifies CASRLPDRTGGPFCEGQETQYF.

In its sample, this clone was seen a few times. CDR3 nucleotides: TGTGCCAGCAGTACCACAGGGGGCGGAAGCTACGAGCAGTACTTC. Its protein is CASSTTGGGSYEQYF. The chain joins TRBV28 to TRBJ2-7; 9 positions agree with TRBD1. This CDR3 is 15 amino acids long. The trim removed 5 bases at V and 3 bases at J, leaving 8 bases unmatched. CDR1 and CDR2 from the germline V gene are MDHEN and SYDVKM. Combining the CDR3 with reference TRBV28 and TRBJ2-7 gives the whole variable domain DVKVTQSSRYLVKRTGEKVFLECVQDMDHENMFWYRQDPGLGLRLIYFSYDVKMKEKGDIPEGYSVSREKKERFSLILESASTNQTSMYLCASSTTGGGSYEQYFGPGTRLTVT.

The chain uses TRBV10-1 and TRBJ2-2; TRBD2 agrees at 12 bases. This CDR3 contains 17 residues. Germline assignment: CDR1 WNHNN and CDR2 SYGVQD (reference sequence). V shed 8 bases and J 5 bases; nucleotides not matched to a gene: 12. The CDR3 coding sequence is TGCGCCAGCTCCCCTGGGTTTGGACTAGCGGGGACCGGGGAGCTGTTTTTT. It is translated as CASSPGFGLAGTGELFF.

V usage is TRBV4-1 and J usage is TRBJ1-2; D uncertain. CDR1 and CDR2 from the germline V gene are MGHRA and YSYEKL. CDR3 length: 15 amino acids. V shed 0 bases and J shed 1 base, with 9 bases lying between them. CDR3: CASSQDPGINYGYTF. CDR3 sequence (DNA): TGCGCCAGCAGCCAAGATCCCGGGATTAACTATGGCTACACCTTC.